Sequencing of this TCR beta chain was carried out in a study of molecular identifiers for immune sequencing clone quantification (dated by TCRdb to about 2018). Regarding the study in general: In a replicate experiment, RNA from roughly 20,000 or 100,000 naive CD8 T cells was split into five aliquots, four of which were sequenced. This methods study used CD8 T cells to benchmark TCR RNA copy counting and molecular-identifier clustering-based TCR repertoire sequencing (MIDCIRS). Broader findings and caveats from the paper: Spiked-in Jurkat TCR RNA (10 copies' worth), which is not part of the donor repertoire, was contained in the naive libraries. Spiked-in Jurkat TCR RNA equal to a single cell's worth was reported to be detectable even within 1,100,000 naive CD8 T cells. In CMV-specific effector cells, clones with more than 20 RNA copies contained over 98% of molecules, whereas in naive cells such clones contained under 1% of molecules. Without barcode sub-clustering, chimeric consensus sequences inflated TCR diversity; chimeras reached as high as 47%. Highly expanded clone sizes could be underestimated because identical TCR molecules may share a barcode. About 3 recovered TCR RNA copies per cell were obtained by modeling, versus roughly 10 by digital PCR, implying a capture efficiency of about 30%.

Libraries of naive CD8 T cells were built from about 20,000 to 1,000,000 sorted cells, with 10%, 30% or 50% of the purified RNA used. Naive CD8 T cells, defined as CD8+CD4-CCR7+CD45RA+, were FACS-sorted into RLT Plus buffer on a BD FACSAria II. Detection sensitivity was tested by spiking Jurkat RNA equal to approximately 9 TCR copies' worth into samples containing roughly 19,000-1,000,000 naive CD8 T cells. Enrichment of CD8 T cells was performed with RosetteSep CD8+ T Cell Enrichment Cocktail and Ficoll-Paque, after which ACK red cell lysis was carried out. The germline V gene supplies CDR1 SGHVS and CDR2 FNYEAQ. The CDR3 contains 14 residues, cysteine and phenylalanine counted. Just the 42-base CDR3 DNA is kept, in frame starting at base 1. The library came from PCR. TCRdb shows the sequencer as NextSeq 500. Bulk TCR libraries were made following a previously described method, with the TCR primers given in Table S5. Total RNA was purified with the Qiagen AllPrep DNA/RNA kit. Reads from multiple sequencing runs of the same library were pooled before analysis. The original methods were these. Only reads with exact TCR constant sequence were kept, trimmed to 150 nt, and grouped by their 12-nt molecular barcodes. Reads within each barcode group were sub-clustered using a 15% Levenshtein threshold, and quality-weighted consensus sequences were constructed for each RNA molecule. Non-functional sequences were excluded, and lower-count sequences lying one edit away from another sequence were also excluded. Barcode sub-clusters with fewer than 20% of the maximum read count were removed, based on fitting two negative binomial distributions. The public reads were run again by TCRdb, first through fastp at Q25 and then through MiXCR, and only productive beta chains were kept. Each CDR3 protein appears once, grouped with its most common genes and DNA. TCRdb's processing, not the authors' own work, is the source of the V and J calls. For this sample there are 460,000 or so distinct CDR3 sequences; roughly 26% appear just once. Around 0.78% of the sample is in the top ten clones.

With respect to this clonotype: The specificity of this receptor is unknown. A much larger clone lies a single base off, so this may be a read error.

Sequencing input: naive CD8+ T cells from blood, with Jurkat cell RNA spiked in. The cell subset or site label corresponds to: FACS-sorted CD8+CD4-CCR7+CD45RA+ naive T cells. The sequence is built from TRBV7-6 and TRBJ2-7; the best D guess is TRBD2, with 5 bases matching. This receptor was taken from a human donor in good health. Some libraries in this study had Jurkat cell RNA spiked in. The DNA reads TGTGCCAGCAGCCCGGAGGTCGGCTCCTACGCGCAGTACTTC. It codes for CASSPEVGSYAQYF.